The clone carrying this TCR beta chain was observed once. Its antigen is not identified. As defined, naive CD8 cells were CD45RO-negative and positively selected for CCR7, with terminally differentiated effector memory CD45RA+ cells excluded. Trimming took off 6 bases at V and 2 bases at J, with 12 bases between the two ends. The CDR3 covers 14 residues. From germline, CDR1 is SGHRS and CDR2 YFSETQ. This entry is derived from a study of shared clonotypes between healthy human individuals. Assay execution took place at the deep level. Methods used by the authors: ImmunoSEQ only sent back junction sequences with no quality scores, so filtering was done differently. Here immunoSEQ multiplex PCR was the method, and the copy in TCRdb shows in-frame clones only, minus some. V, J and clone size reflect that table, while D and trimming were determined from the DNA. The sample lists 700,000 to 950,000 clones, approximately 96% occurring once.

Study findings and constraints: Few donors restricted represented genetic and exposure-history diversity. Memory subsets generally showed lower estimated richness than naive subsets.

This receptor was obtained from a young man in good health. Source material: naive CD8+ T cells sorted from blood. V is TRBV5-1 and J is TRBJ1-3, with D perhaps TRBD1 (5 bases). As DNA, the CDR3 is TGCGCCAGCATCTTACCGGGACCTGGAAACACCATATATTTT. It specifies CASILPGPGNTIYF.